The 2 T cell receptor beta chains in this list originate from one sample, sequenced in a study of CD8+CD57+ T cells in acquired aplastic anemia. Genomic DNA, the template, was used for profiling of the TCR beta VDJ and CDR3. TCRdb redid the calling of the reads with MiXCR, one entry per CDR3 protein. The profile shows hundreds of thousands of distinct CDR3 sequences, about two thirds of them singletons. The sample taken for sequencing was sorted CD4+, CD8+, or CD8+CD57+ T cells (not recorded which) from PBMCs. These receptors originate from a human donor in good health, serving as a control.

The chain links TRBV5-1 to TRBJ2-5, with no clear D. Germline V gene data show CDR1 as SGHRS and CDR2 as YFSETQ. With 1 base removed from V and 4 bases from J, the gap between germline ends came to 14 bases. The CDR3 has 15 residues. Written as DNA, the CDR3 is TGCGCCAGCAGCTTGACTGGATACAGCACAGAGACCCAGTACTTC. This translates into CASSLTGYSTETQYF.

In this sample, this clonotype turned up a few times. A read error may be the cause here, since a much bigger clone is one base away. This CDR3 fails to terminate in the conserved phenylalanine or tryptophan, so it likely reflects a read error. The V gene is TRBV20-1, the J gene TRBJ1-2, with 8 bases aligning to TRBD1. V dropped 3 bases and J dropped 3; count of bases not matched to a gene: 3. Germline loops: CDR1 DFQATT, CDR2 SNEGSKA (reference sequence). There are 13 residues in the CDR3. The CDR3 region is CSASSGQDYGYTL. DNA for the CDR3: TGCAGTGCTAGTTCGGGACAGGACTATGGCTACACCCTC.